The clone carrying this T cell receptor (beta chain) was found many times. Antigen: not known. The study amplified the TCR beta CDR3 region from genomic DNA. This amplification was carried out by two rounds of multiplex PCR. The first round of PCR was done with primers that matched each TRBV and TRBJ gene. Each CDR3 protein is one row after TCRdb ran MiXCR on the multiplex PCR reads. The sample contains 15,000 to 20,000 distinct CDR3 sequences, roughly 30% of which appear only once. This sample was included in a study of prognosis after radiotherapy for stage I lung cancer. Findings and caveats of the study: Gene usage of TRBV and TRBJ reportedly differed between patients with and without metastases.

With 2 bases clipped from V and 6 bases from J, the junction kept 10 bases outside the gene matches. This CDR3 is 17 amino acids long. Germline CDR1 SGHNT, CDR2 YYREEE (reference sequence). The sequence derives from a donor over 45 with non-small cell lung cancer. J is TRBJ2-1 and V is TRBV5-4; 11 bases line up with TRBD2. The material sequenced was PBMCs, taken before or after stereotactic body radiation therapy (not recorded which). CDR3 region: CASSFRRLAGSGNEQFF. In DNA, the CDR3 is TGTGCCAGCAGCTTTAGAAGACTAGCGGGAAGCGGCAATGAGCAGTTCTTC.